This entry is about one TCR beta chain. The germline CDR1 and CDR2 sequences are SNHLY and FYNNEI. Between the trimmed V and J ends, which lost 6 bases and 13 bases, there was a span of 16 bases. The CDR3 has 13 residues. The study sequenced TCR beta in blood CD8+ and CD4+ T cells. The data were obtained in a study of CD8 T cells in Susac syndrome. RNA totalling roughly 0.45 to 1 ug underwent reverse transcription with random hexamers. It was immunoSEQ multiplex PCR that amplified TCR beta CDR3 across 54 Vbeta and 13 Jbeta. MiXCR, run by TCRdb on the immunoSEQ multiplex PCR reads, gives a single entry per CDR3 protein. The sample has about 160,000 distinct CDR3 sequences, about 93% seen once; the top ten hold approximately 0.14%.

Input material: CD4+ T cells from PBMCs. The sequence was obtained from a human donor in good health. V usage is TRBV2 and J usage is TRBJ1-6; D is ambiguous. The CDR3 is CASRPQITNPLHF. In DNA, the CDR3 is TGTGCCAGCAGGCCCCAAATCACAAACCCCCTCCACTTT.